Listed here are 26 T cell receptor beta chains from one sample, sequenced in a study of tumor-infiltrating lymphocytes in primary liver carcinoma. Blood RNA originated from unsorted whole blood, with germline DNA additionally extracted. Starting from 500 ng of total RNA, TCR beta cDNA was produced with a primer in the constant region. Sequencing libraries for TCR beta derived from three nested multiplex PCR rounds that used slightly modified ARM-PCR. TRBV1-TRBV30 forward primers paired with a C-beta reverse primer were used in the first two PCR rounds, which ran approximately 10 cycles each. TCRdb reprocessed the multiplex PCR reads with MiXCR, giving one entry per CDR3 protein. This sample yields 310,000 or so distinct CDR3 sequences, of which about 50% are seen a single time; over 15% belongs to the top ten. The sequenced sample consisted of peripheral blood. The receptors originated from a woman aged 25-40 years with primary liver carcinoma and hepatitis B virus infection.

This chain uses TRBV12-3 or TRBV12-4 with TRBJ2-7, with 8 bases that match TRBD2. V was pared by 5 bases and J by 0 bases, with 6 bases of the junction left unmatched. This CDR3 contains 15 residues. CDR3 sequence: CASSPRGTSSYEQYF. In nucleotides, the CDR3 is TGTGCCAGCAGTCCAAGGGGGACTAGCTCCTACGAGCAGTACTTC.

For this clonotype: One junction end disagrees with the germline gene, perhaps due to a read error. CDR3 sequence (DNA): TGTGCCAGCAACTTAGCCAGAGGGAGCAAGCAGTTCTTC. The encoded protein is CASNLARGSKQFF. The V gene is TRBV11-1, the J gene TRBJ2-1; tentative D call: TRBD2 (5 bases). Looked up from germline, CDR1 is SGHAT and CDR2 is FQDESV (reference sequence). CDR3 size: 13 residues.

In this sample, this clonotype turned up many times. The junction departs from the called germline gene at one end, perhaps through a read error. The chain couples TRBV11-2 to TRBJ1-1; D is possibly TRBD1 (5 bases). The CDR3 is 14 amino acids. CDR1 and CDR2 (germline): SGHAT, FQNNGV. In DNA form, the CDR3 reads TGTGCCAGCAGCCTAGAACGGGGACACACTGAAGCTTTCTTT. This gives the protein CASSLERGHTEAFF.

This clonotype was seen ten or more times. This CDR3 reads CASSFASEKLFF. CDR3 nucleotide sequence: TGTGCCAGCAGCTTTGCCAGTGAAAAACTGTTTTTT. The V gene is TRBV11-2, the J gene TRBJ1-4; D not resolved. The germline V gene encodes CDR1 SGHAT and CDR2 FQNNGV. CDR3 length equals 12 residues. V lost 3 bases and J 7 bases, leaving 6 bases between the germline ends.

This clonotype appeared a few times. V gene TRBV4-1 combines with J gene TRBJ1-2; possibly TRBD1 for D (6 bases). This CDR3 comprises 17 residues. Germline CDR1 and CDR2: MGHRA and YSYEKL. Trimming cost V 0 bases and J 4 bases, with 18 bases left between them. In DNA, the CDR3 is TGCGCCAGCAGCCAAGAAACGAGACAGGCAGGGATCTATGGCTACACCTTC. It specifies CASSQETRQAGIYGYTF.

This clonotype was detected ten times or more. The V and J genes are TRBV29-1 and TRBJ2-3; D is unclear. The CDR3 has 15 residues. V was trimmed by 7 bases and J by 2 bases, leaving 19 bases between them. Germline V gene sequence: CDR1 SQVTM, CDR2 ANQGSEA. CDR3 protein: CSASSLAASTDTQYF. The CDR3 DNA reads as TGCAGCGCTTCGAGCTTGGCGGCCTCCACAGATACGCAGTATTTT.

This sequence joins TRBV10-3 and TRBJ1-5; a weak D match, TRBD1 (6 bases). V lost 2 bases and J 4 bases, leaving 6 bases between the germline ends. There are 13 residues in the CDR3. Germline lookup yields CDR1 ENHRY and CDR2 SYGVKD. Written as DNA, the CDR3 is TGTGCCATCAGTGAGAGGGGGAATCAGCCCCAGCATTTT. As protein: CAISERGNQPQHF.

A word on this clonotype: A much more abundant neighbour one base away suggests this may be a read error. This chain links TRBV12-3 or TRBV12-4 with TRBJ2-7; D assignment may be TRBD1 or TRBD2 (7 bases each). The CDR3 sequence is 12 residues long. CDR3 region: CVSSPRGGEQYF. CDR3 DNA sequence: TGTGTCAGCAGTCCCAGGGGGGGCGAGCAGTACTTC.

This clonotype was recorded at least ten times. The J gene is TRBJ2-1, the V gene TRBV12-3 or TRBV12-4, with TRBD2 identical over 9 bases. The CDR3 consists of 15 residues. J was trimmed by 7 bases and V by 4 bases; bases with no gene match: 8. The CDR3 loop reads CASSYGASGNNEQFF. The CDR3 nucleotides are TGTGCCAGCAGTTACGGGGCTAGCGGGAATAATGAGCAGTTCTTC.

This clonotype was found a few times. The rearrangement uses TRBV10-3 and TRBJ1-5; perhaps TRBD1 as D (5 bases). CDR1 and CDR2 (germline): ENHRY, SYGVKD. The CDR3 loop spans 15 amino acids. Trimming cost V 4 bases and J 5 bases, with 15 bases left between them. The CDR3 protein is CAISAVFREDQPQHF. The CDR3 coding sequence is TGTGCCATCAGTGCCGTCTTCAGGGAGGATCAGCCCCAGCATTTT.

Only a few counts were recorded for this clonotype. The genes are TRBV6-2 or TRBV6-3 and TRBJ2-7; D gene unclear. The germline gives CDR1 MNHEY, CDR2 SVGEGT. The CDR3 sequence is 15 residues long. Trimming shortened V by 2 bases and J by 0 bases, and 11 bases separated the two germline ends. The CDR3 region has the DNA TGTGCCAGCAGTTACAGCTCTACAGCCTCCTACGAGCAGTACTTC. Translating gives CASSYSSTASYEQYF.

Remarks on this clonotype: The final CDR3 position lacks the conserved phenylalanine or tryptophan, pointing to a likely read error. The chain uses TRBV11-1 and TRBJ2-5; 11 bases are shared with TRBD2. CDR1 is SGHAT and CDR2 is FQDESV in the germline V gene (reference sequence). This CDR3 spans 15 amino acids. With V trimmed by 5 bases and J by 2 bases, 4 bases remained unmatched. DNA of the CDR3: TGTGCCAGCAGCCTTAGACTAGCGGGACAAGAGACCCAGTACTCC. It specifies CASSLRLAGQETQYS.

This chain joins TRBV7-8 and TRBJ2-5, with a tentative D call TRBD2 (6 bases). The CDR3 covers 14 residues. Trimming pared 4 bases from V and 4 bases from J, leaving 13 bases between. Germline lookup yields CDR1 SGHVS and CDR2 FQNEAQ. For the CDR3, the DNA is TGTGCCAGCAGCTCATCGGGACTGAGAGAGACCCAGTACTTC. This codes for CASSSSGLRETQYF.

As concerns this clonotype: Given a much more abundant clone one base away, this may be a read error. This chain uses TRBV29-1 with TRBJ2-5, with 9 bases aligning to TRBD2. Germline V gene sequence: CDR1 SQVTM, CDR2 ANQGSEA. This CDR3 has 13 residues. CDR3 coding DNA: TGCAGCGTCGTTAACTGGACTAGCGAGACCAAGTACTTC. The encoded protein is CSVVNWTSETKYF.

With respect to this clonotype: A read error may account for a junction end that differs from germline. The V gene is TRBV6-2 or TRBV6-3, the J gene TRBJ2-5, with a possible D match to TRBD1 (6 bases). The CDR3 length is 12 residues. In germline, CDR1 is MNHEY, CDR2 SVGEGT. The CDR3 here is CASSWTEENQYF. In nucleotides, the CDR3 is TGTGCCAGCAGCTGGACAGAAGAGAACCAGTACTTC.

This clonotype was observed at least ten times. The chain couples TRBV11-2 to TRBJ2-3, with D possibly called TRBD1 or TRBD2 (5 bases each). Germline-derived CDR1 and CDR2 are SGHAT and FQNNGV. The CDR3 sequence is 13 residues long. V was cut by 4 bases and J by 8 bases, with 13 bases left in between. The chain's CDR3 is CASSSQGVGTQYF. The CDR3 DNA reads TGTGCCAGCAGCTCGCAGGGAGTTGGTACGCAGTATTTT.

This clonotype was seen many times. The chain employs TRBV6-2 or TRBV6-3 and TRBJ2-2; D unresolved. Germline CDR1 reads MNHEY; CDR2 reads SVGEGT. V gave up 3 bases and J gave up 0 bases, with 8 bases separating them. The CDR3 totals 15 residues. CDR3 loop: CASSYQATNTGELFF. CDR3 in DNA: TGTGCCAGCAGTTATCAGGCAACGAACACCGGGGAGCTGTTTTTT.

This clonotype was detected many times. The chain is built from TRBV29-1 and TRBJ2-7; D not certain. The ends were cut back, 5 bases at V and 0 bases at J, with 11 bases in the middle. Germline V gene data show CDR1 as SQVTM and CDR2 as ANQGSEA. CDR3 length: 13 residues. CDR3 coding DNA: TGCAGCGTTCGCGACTGGAGCTCCTACGAGCAGTACTTC. It specifies CSVRDWSSYEQYF.

About this clonotype itself: This sequence may be a read error, since a much larger clone differs from it by one base. The genes are TRBV6-2 or TRBV6-3 and TRBJ2-5; D is undetermined. The CDR3 contains 17 residues. V was cut by 8 bases and J by 2 bases, with 24 bases left in between. In germline, CDR1 is MNHEY, CDR2 SVGEGT. The CDR3 DNA reads as TGTGCCAGCGGATGGTTACCCGGTACAGATCATCAAGAGACCCAGTACTTC. Its translation is CASGWLPGTDHQETQYF.

The genes are TRBV5-1 and TRBJ2-7; 8 nucleotides line up with TRBD1. Germline assignment: CDR1 SGHRS and CDR2 YFSETQ. With 4 bases clipped from V and 6 bases from J, the junction kept 9 bases outside the gene matches. The CDR3 consists of 14 residues. CDR3 amino acids: CASSIEGQGTEQYF. CDR3 bases: TGCGCCAGCAGCATCGAAGGACAGGGCACCGAGCAGTACTTC.

To note about this clonotype: A read error may account for a junction end that differs from germline. CDR3 nucleotides: TGTGCCAGCAGCCTGGAGAGTGTAGGCTATGGCTACATCTTC. Translation gives CASSLESVGYGYIF. The J gene is TRBJ1-2, the V gene TRBV11-1, with D unclear. The CDR3 has 14 residues. The V gene's germline CDR1 is SGHAT and CDR2 FQDESV (reference sequence).

The chain is built from TRBV11-3 and TRBJ2-1; the D gene is possibly TRBD2 (5 bases). CDR1 and CDR2 from the germline V gene are SGHNT and YENEEA. The CDR3 has 14 amino acids. The V gene lost 9 bases and the J gene lost 1 base, with 13 bases spanning the gap. CDR3 sequence (DNA): TGTGCCAGTAGGGCAGGAGGATCCTACAATGAGCAGTTCTTC. Amino acid sequence: CASRAGGSYNEQFF.

This clonotype appeared many times. The V and J genes are TRBV29-1 and TRBJ1-1, with D tentatively TRBD1 (5 bases). CDR1 is SQVTM and CDR2 is ANQGSEA in the germline V gene. This CDR3 spans 13 amino acids. The ends were cut back, 6 bases at V and 1 base at J, with 12 bases in the middle. CDR3 coding DNA: TGCAGCGTCTACCGGGACCCGAACACTGAAGCTTTCTTT. This gives the protein CSVYRDPNTEAFF.

The chain carries TRBV28 and TRBJ1-2; 8 bases align to TRBD1. The germline V gene encodes CDR1 MDHEN and CDR2 SYDVKM. There are 14 residues in the CDR3. The V segment lost 4 bases and the J segment 5 bases; nucleotides outside the gene matches: 6. CDR3 residues: CASSSGQGYYGYTF. The CDR3 bases are TGTGCCAGCAGTTCAGGACAGGGATATTATGGCTACACCTTC.

Points on this clonotype: This may stem from a read error, because a much larger clone lies one nucleotide away. The V and J genes are TRBV6-5 and TRBJ1-1; 7 bases agree with TRBD1. This CDR3 contains 15 residues. V lost 7 bases, J lost 4 bases, and 12 bases stayed unmatched. Germline V gene sequence: CDR1 MNHEY, CDR2 SVGAGI. CDR3 loop: CASTSPLQGVTEAFF. As DNA, the CDR3 is TGTGCCAGCACCTCCCCCCTGCAGGGGGTCACTGAAGCTTTCTTT.

This rearrangement joins TRBV6-2 or TRBV6-3 to TRBJ1-1; tentatively, D is TRBD1 (5 bases). The CDR3 is 12 residues long. Per the germline V gene, CDR1 is MNHEY and CDR2 is SVGEGT. The V end was cut by 5 bases, the J end by 5 bases, with 9 bases between. CDR3 coding DNA: TGTGCCAGCAGTGCGCCAGGGACTGAAGCTTTCTTT. This gives the protein CASSAPGTEAFF.